This TCR beta chain was sequenced for a study of blood T cell repertoires in COVID-19 (dated by TCRdb to 2019 to 2021). Some background on the complete study: Collaborator samples came from the United States, Italy and Spain and covered acute and convalescent phases of COVID-19. The material from the prospective study consisted of cDNA or gDNA derived from T cells, B-cell-depleted T cells, or PBMCs. Subjects who had been exposed to COVID-19, were actively infected with it, or had recovered from it provided the deeply sampled blood TCRbeta repertoires that made up the dataset. The repertoires were released in a freely available public database meant as a resource for research on the immune response to SARS-CoV-2. The samples were drawn from the first 160 participants of the ongoing ImmuneRACE study and from about 1,200 subjects provided by 6 global collaborators. The sample metadata nearly always contained a de-identified subject ID, COVID-19 status, age in years and sex. Where available, HLA class I and class II types were taken from metadata supplied by the sample provider and were not determined by assay-based typing.

Notes on this clone: It has no known antigen specificity. No base qualities exist here, and no much larger clone lies one base off it.

The germline V gene supplies CDR1 SGHTA and CDR2 FQGNSA. Trimming leaves V shorter by 4 bases and J shorter by 7 bases, with the junction holding 6 bases beyond the gene matches. The CDR3 holds 14 amino acids from the cysteine to the phenylalanine. Only the CDR3 DNA stays, 42 bases, in frame from base 1. In Seattle, one collaborating source enrolled patients while the infection was active and tracked those patients longitudinally over the course of disease. Whole blood was collected in K2EDTA tubes by collaborating institutions according to the institutions' own protocols. For TCRbeta analysis, collaborators shipped samples as frozen whole blood, isolated PBMCs, or DNA extracted from either of those sample types. TCRbeta CDR3 regions were amplified from genomic DNA by means of the immunoSEQ Assay, a bias-controlled multiplex PCR. The authors' analysis ran thus. The number of nucleated cells in each sample was estimated by amplification of reference gene primers within the assay. Sequence reads were collapsed and filtered to measure the absolute abundance of every unique TCRbeta CDR3 rearrangement. For each sample, productive Simpson clonality was calculated by taking the square root of Simpson's diversity index across productive rearrangements. Sourced from immuneACCESS, this table was stored by TCRdb with only in-frame sequences that have V and J called. A share of the clones is absent; for the studies checked, an unresolved V gene accounts for under half, and the remainder has no known explanation. V, J and clone size are taken as reported in that table, and D and trimming were inferred from the DNA itself. The sample profile shows about 340,000 clones; 65% to 90% of them were found once. About 7% of the sample is taken by the ten largest.

Study-level results and caveats: How much clinical and demographic metadata was included differed by source and by participant, and the metadata was provided uncurated.

Specimen: peripheral blood. The rearrangement combines TRBV7-2 with TRBJ2-7, and 11 junctional nucleotides match TRBD1. The clonotype was recovered from a woman aged 55-70 years with COVID-19, enrolled during active disease. The CDR3 is CASSSGTGGREQYF. The nucleotide sequence reads TGTGCCAGCAGCTCGGGGACAGGGGGTCGGGAGCAGTACTTC.